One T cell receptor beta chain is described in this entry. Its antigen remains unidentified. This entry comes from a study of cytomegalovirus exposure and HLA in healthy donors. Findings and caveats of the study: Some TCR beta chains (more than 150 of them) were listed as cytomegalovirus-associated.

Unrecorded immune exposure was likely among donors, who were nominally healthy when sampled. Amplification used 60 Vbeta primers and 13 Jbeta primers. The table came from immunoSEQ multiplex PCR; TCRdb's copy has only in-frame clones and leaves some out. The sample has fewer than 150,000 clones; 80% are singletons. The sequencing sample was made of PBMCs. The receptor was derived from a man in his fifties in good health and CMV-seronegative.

The CDR3 nucleotides are TGTGCCAGAAGCCATAGACAGGGCATGATTGAAAAACTGTTTTTT. This encodes CARSHRQGMIEKLFF. The gene calls are TRBV5-3 and TRBJ1-4; 7 bases are shared with TRBD1. TRBV5-3 is recorded as an ORF, its role being uncertain. This CDR3 is 15 amino acids long. The V segment lost 4 bases and the J segment 7 bases; nucleotides outside the gene matches: 10.